Reported below is one T cell receptor beta chain. Original data processing: Using reference gene primer amplification, nucleated cell counts were estimated. The method was immunoSEQ multiplex PCR; TCRdb's version includes in-frame clones alone and lacks a portion of them. V and J calls and clone size come straight from that table; D and trimming were deduced from the DNA. The table records some 93,000 clones, 75% to 85% of them present only once. The entry originates in a study of blood T cell repertoires in COVID-19. Per germline, CDR1 SQVTM and CDR2 ANQGSEA. The ends were cut back, 7 bases at V and 1 base at J, with 15 bases in the middle. This CDR3 region has 14 residues.

The sample taken for sequencing was peripheral blood. The sequence was collected from a human donor in a cohort sampled during active COVID-19. The chain carries TRBV29-1 and TRBJ2-3, with D tentatively TRBD2 (5 bases). This chain's CDR3 is CSGGSRGGTDTQYF. The CDR3, as DNA: TGCAGCGGAGGGAGCCGGGGTGGCACAGATACGCAGTATTTT.